A single T cell receptor (beta chain) is shown here with its context. The antigen remains unidentified. With 0 bases clipped from V and 5 bases from J, the junction kept 5 bases outside the gene matches. Germline CDR1 SGHRS, CDR2 YFSETQ. This CDR3 is 14 amino acids long. Data came from immunoSEQ multiplex PCR; TCRdb stores just in-frame clones and leaves some out. The profile shows about 2.3 million clones, approximately 95% of them singletons. The data are from a study of shared clonotypes between healthy human individuals. Adult Caucasians living in Nashville, Tennessee made up all of the donors. CD4+ cell separation produced CD45RA+ naive and CD45RA-negative memory subsets. The study, taken as a whole, reports: Estimated richness values were generally larger in naive subsets than in memory subsets.

This receptor was taken from a man younger than 35 in good health. Some clones in this sample may be carry-over from other donors' samples. V is TRBV5-1 and J is TRBJ2-7, with TRBD1 matching over 7 bases. Source material: naive CD4+ T cells from PBMCs. The subset is: CD45RA+ positively selected. CDR3 in DNA: TGCGCCAGCAGCTTGGGGTACAGGGGACACGAGCAGTACTTC. Translation gives CASSLGYRGHEQYF.